Presented here are 22 T cell receptor beta chains from one specimen sequenced in a study of blood T cell repertoires in COVID-19. The repertoire was sequenced with immunoSEQ multiplex PCR; TCRdb's copy has only in-frame clones and lacks some. Counted here are 30,000 to 40,000 clones, around nine tenths occurring once; the ten biggest clones make up approximately 13%. The sequenced sample was peripheral blood. Source of these receptors: a man aged 70 or older with active COVID-19.

The CDR3 spells CASSHNQREQFF. CDR3 nucleotide sequence: TGTGCCAGCAGCCATAACCAGCGGGAACAGTTCTTC. The rearrangement joins TRBV3-1 (or the pseudogene TRBV3-2) to TRBJ2-1; 7 bases map to TRBD2. V trimming: 3 bases; J trimming: 13 bases; junction bases outside the gene matches: 6. The CDR3 length is 12 residues. Germline CDR1 is LGHDT and CDR2 is YNNKEL (reference sequence).

This clone has more than one count but fewer than ten. J is TRBJ2-1 and V is TRBV27; 10 bases agree with TRBD2. This CDR3 has 16 amino acids. After removal of 4 bases from V and 0 bases from J, the junction contained 3 bases not matched to a gene. Looked up from germline, CDR1 is MNHEY and CDR2 is SMNVEV (reference sequence). The CDR3: CASSSRTSGSYNEQFF. CDR3 sequence (DNA): TGTGCCAGCAGTTCCAGGACTAGCGGCTCCTACAATGAGCAGTTCTTC.

The genes are TRBV6-8 and TRBJ2-5, with D possibly TRBD1 on 8 matching bases. In germline, CDR1 is MNHGY, CDR2 SAAAGT. With 0 bases removed from V and 5 bases from J, the gap between germline ends came to 16 bases. This CDR3 contains 16 residues. CDR3 region: CASSYSETGEGETQYF. The DNA for the CDR3 is TGTGCCAGCAGTTACTCAGAGACAGGGGAGGGGGAGACCCAGTACTTC.

The chain uses TRBV7-2 and TRBJ1-6, with D perhaps TRBD1 (5 bases). Trimming left V 5 bases short and J 11 bases short, with 13 bases between. In germline, CDR1 is SGHTA, CDR2 FQGNSA. This CDR3 contains 13 residues. The CDR3 spells CASSARVFAPLHF. The CDR3 DNA reads TGTGCCAGCAGCGCCAGGGTTTTCGCACCCCTCCACTTT.

The sample holds one count of this clone. The rearrangement uses TRBV5-6 and TRBJ2-1, with 7 bases matching TRBD1. Losses at the gene ends were 5 bases for V and 2 bases for J; bases not matched to a gene: 7. Per germline, CDR1 SGHDT and CDR2 YYEEEE. The CDR3 is made up of 15 amino acids. In DNA form, the CDR3 reads TGTGCCAGCAGTCTCGACAGGGCGGCCTACAATGAGCAGTTCTTC. Translated: CASSLDRAAYNEQFF.

This rearrangement joins TRBV4-1 to TRBJ2-7; TRBD1 matches 10 bases. The CDR3 spans 19 residues. Germline V lookup: CDR1 MGHRA, CDR2 YSYEKL. Trimming at V came to 1 base and at J to 3 bases, leaving 15 bases not matched to a gene. The CDR3 loop reads CASSQVGPPGTGAFYEQYF. Written as DNA, the CDR3 is TGCGCCAGCAGCCAAGTCGGTCCTCCCGGGACAGGGGCTTTCTACGAGCAGTACTTC.

The rearrangement links TRBV18 to TRBJ1-1; the D gene is possibly TRBD1 (6 bases). The CDR3 consists of 14 residues. The germline V and J ends were trimmed by 3 bases and 4 bases, with 12 bases remaining between them. Germline CDR1 and CDR2: KGHSH and LQKENI. The CDR3: CASSPRQETTEAFF. CDR3 DNA: TGTGCCAGCTCACCGAGACAGGAAACCACTGAAGCTTTCTTT.

The V and J genes are TRBV7-2 and TRBJ2-7, with 8 bases aligning to TRBD2. The CDR3 is made up of 15 amino acids. Germline V gives CDR1 SGHTA, CDR2 FQGNSA. Trimming cost V 2 bases and J 0 bases; bases outside gene matches: 3. CDR3 bases: TGTGCCAGCAGCTTATATAGCGGGAACTCCTACGAGCAGTACTTC. This encodes CASSLYSGNSYEQYF.

The V gene is TRBV2, the J gene TRBJ2-7; TRBD1 agrees at 7 bases. With V trimmed by 6 bases and J by 3 bases, 8 bases remained unmatched. This CDR3 has 14 residues. CDR1 and CDR2 from the germline V gene are SNHLY and FYNNEI. The CDR3 loop is CASRGANRGYEQYF. The CDR3 nucleotides are TGTGCCAGCAGGGGGGCGAACAGGGGCTACGAGCAGTACTTC.

The CDR3, as DNA: TGTGCCAGTAGTAAACACAGGGGAGAGACCCAGTACTTC. Translated: CASSKHRGETQYF. The rearrangement uses TRBV19 and TRBJ2-5; 7 bases are a match to TRBD1. The CDR3 runs to 13 residues. The germline gives CDR1 LNHDA, CDR2 SQIVND (reference sequence). The V gene end was trimmed by 4 bases and the J gene end by 4 bases; junction bases not matched to a gene: 3.

The chain employs TRBV4-1 and TRBJ1-2, with D possibly matching TRBD1 (6 bases). CDR3 length: 16 residues. The V gene lost 4 bases and the J gene lost 5 bases, with 20 bases spanning the gap. Per germline, CDR1 MGHRA and CDR2 YSYEKL. The CDR3 is CASSPLDTGSGYGYTF. The CDR3 coding sequence is TGCGCCAGCAGCCCATTGGATACAGGGAGTGGGTATGGCTACACCTTC.

CDR3 DNA: TGCGCCAGCAGCTTGGTAGCGGCCTCCTACGAGCAGTACTTC. Protein: CASSLVAASYEQYF. The rearrangement uses TRBV5-1 and TRBJ2-7; weak D call: TRBD2 (6 bases). The CDR3 contains 14 residues. V gave up 0 bases and J gave up 0 bases, with 7 bases separating them. The germline CDR1 and CDR2 sequences are SGHRS and YFSETQ.

A note on this clone: Distinct nucleotide sequences in the sample also encode this CDR3. This chain joins TRBV5-1 and TRBJ2-5; 8 positions match TRBD1. From germline, CDR1 is SGHRS and CDR2 YFSETQ. V gave up 1 base and J gave up 4 bases; unmatched junction bases: 0. The CDR3 consists of 13 residues. CDR3 sequence (DNA): TGCGCCAGCAGCTTGCAGGGGGCAGAGACCCAGTACTTC. Translation: CASSLQGAETQYF.

As regards this clone: At one end the junction does not follow the germline gene, possibly because of a read error. The chain joins TRBV12-3 or TRBV12-4 to TRBJ2-7; possibly TRBD1 for D (6 bases). CDR3 length: 13 residues. Written as DNA, the CDR3 is TGTGCCAGCAGTACACCCGGGACACACGTATTCTCCTTC. Its translation: CASSTPGTHVFSF.

J is TRBJ2-5 and V is TRBV30; D not certain. V dropped 3 bases and J dropped 8 bases, with 10 bases sitting between them. The CDR3 is 11 residues long. Germline CDR1 is GTSNPN and CDR2 is SVGIG (reference sequence). DNA of the CDR3: TGTGCCTGGAGGTCGGGTCCTACCCAGTACTTC. Its translation: CAWRSGPTQYF.

V usage is TRBV7-8 and J usage is TRBJ2-3, with 10 bases aligning to TRBD2. CDR3 length equals 15 residues. Per the germline V gene, CDR1 is SGHVS and CDR2 is FQNEAQ. V dropped 2 bases and J dropped 5; count of bases not matched to a gene: 4. The chain's CDR3 is CASSLYLAGVDTQYF. DNA for the CDR3: TGTGCCAGCAGCTTATATCTAGCGGGAGTAGATACGCAGTATTTT.

This clone was seen once. The chain combines TRBV7-8 with TRBJ2-1; D perhaps matches TRBD2 (6 bases). The CDR3 has 16 amino acids. Trimming removed 4 bases at V and 7 bases at J, with 20 bases between. Looked up from germline, CDR1 is SGHVS and CDR2 is FQNEAQ. Here the CDR3 reads CASSSLAPREINEQFF. CDR3 bases: TGTGCCAGCAGCTCTCTAGCTCCACGGGAGATAAATGAGCAGTTCTTC.

This chain links TRBV2 with TRBJ1-5; TRBD1 might be the D (6 bases). Deletions cut 1 base from V and 7 bases from J, with 14 bases between. CDR1 and CDR2 (germline): SNHLY, FYNNEI. The CDR3 covers 15 residues. The DNA of the CDR3 is TGTGCCAGCAGTGAAGGACAGGCACAGGCCCAGCCCCAGCATTTT. Translation: CASSEGQAQAQPQHF.

V gene TRBV5-5 combines with J gene TRBJ2-2, with TRBD1 identical over 7 bases. CDR1 is SGHKS, CDR2 YYEKEE, per germline (reference sequence). The CDR3 contains 15 residues. Trimming cost V 2 bases and J 5 bases; bases outside gene matches: 6. The CDR3 DNA is TGTGCCAGCAGCTTAGGGGGCCTCCAAACCGGGGAGCTGTTTTTT. Its translation is CASSLGGLQTGELFF.

This clone was observed a few times. V and J are TRBV12-3 or TRBV12-4 and TRBJ2-3; D might be TRBD1 (6 bases). V was cut by 6 bases and J by 6 bases, with 13 bases left in between. This CDR3 is 13 amino acids long. The CDR3 sequence is CASRPTGLDTQYF. The CDR3 region has the DNA TGTGCCAGCAGACCTACAGGGCTGGATACGCAGTATTTT.

The rearrangement joins TRBV5-6 to TRBJ2-1; D might be TRBD2 (6 bases). The ends were cut back, 5 bases at V and 10 bases at J, with 19 bases in the middle. Germline V gene lookup returns CDR1 SGHDT and CDR2 YYEEEE. CDR3 length: 14 residues. CDR3 sequence reads: CASSGRPGLGEQFF. DNA of the CDR3: TGTGCCAGCAGTGGGAGGCCAGGGCTTGGGGAGCAGTTCTTC.

This rearrangement joins TRBV7-2 to TRBJ1-6; D ambiguous. Per germline, CDR1 SGHTA and CDR2 FQGNSA. The germline V and J ends were trimmed by 2 bases and 9 bases, with 14 bases remaining between them. The CDR3 sequence is 15 residues long. CDR3 nucleotides: TGTGCCAGCAGCTTACAAGGCGGAGGAGGTTCACCCCTCCACTTT. Translated: CASSLQGGGGSPLHF.